These 16 T cell receptor beta chains share one sample of origin, sequenced in a study of shared clonotypes between healthy human individuals. Clones were read by immunoSEQ multiplex PCR, and TCRdb kept only the in-frame ones, dropping some. The repertoire has millions of clones, more than 80% of them found once; the top ten carry more than 0.12%. The sequenced sample was naive CD4+ T cells sorted from blood. Stated subset: CD45RA+ positively selected. The receptors originated from a young man in good health.

This clone was detected once. This chain joins TRBV11-2 and TRBJ2-5, with D possibly being TRBD1 (7 bases). Trimming removed 5 bases from V and 2 bases from J, with 21 bases in between. The germline V gene has CDR1 SGHAT and CDR2 FQNNGV. The CDR3 has 17 residues. CDR3 loop: CASSGGTQGVVQETQYF. The CDR3, as DNA: TGTGCCAGCAGCGGGGGGACGCAGGGGGTTGTTCAAGAGACCCAGTACTTC.

The J gene is TRBJ2-7, the V gene TRBV27, with 9 bases lining up with TRBD1. The trim removed 6 bases at V and 7 bases at J, leaving 13 bases unmatched. Per the germline V gene, CDR1 is MNHEY and CDR2 is SMNVEV (reference sequence). This CDR3 has 15 residues. CDR3 amino acids: CASRKGDRDTREQYF. The CDR3 bases are TGTGCCAGCAGAAAGGGGGACAGGGACACTCGGGAGCAGTACTTC.

This chain connects TRBV10-1 to TRBJ2-5, with a weak D call TRBD2 (6 bases). The CDR3 consists of 11 residues. Trimming shortened V by 6 bases and J by 5 bases, and 7 bases separated the two germline ends. Germline CDR1 is WNHNN and CDR2 is SYGVQD (reference sequence). The CDR3 loop is CASRSGETQYF. CDR3 DNA sequence: TGCGCCAGCAGAAGCGGGGAGACCCAGTACTTC.

The sample holds one count of this clone. The chain joins TRBV6-1 to TRBJ2-5; the D gene is possibly TRBD2 (7 bases). The CDR3 is made up of 13 amino acids. CDR1 and CDR2 from the germline V gene are MNHNS and SASEGT. V was shortened by 3 bases and J by 5 bases, with 10 bases between the two germline ends. The CDR3 region is CASSDGGLETQYF. Here the CDR3 DNA reads TGTGCCAGCAGTGACGGGGGGCTGGAGACCCAGTACTTC.

The rearrangement joins TRBV7-9 to TRBJ2-7; TRBD2 agrees at 7 bases. Germline V lookup: CDR1 SEHNR, CDR2 FQNEAQ (reference sequence). V lost 5 bases and J lost 6; bases outside the gene matches: 16. CDR3 length: 16 amino acids. Here the CDR3 reads CASSRAGGRAPREQYF. The CDR3 DNA reads TGTGCCAGCAGCCGAGCCGGAGGGAGGGCCCCTCGCGAGCAGTACTTC.

The chain recombines TRBV10-3 with TRBJ2-7, with D maybe TRBD2 (5 bases). The length of the CDR3 is 15 residues. Trimming left V 5 bases short and J 2 bases short, with 16 bases between. Germline V gene sequence: CDR1 ENHRY, CDR2 SYGVKD. CDR3 region: CAISPMAGTTYEQYF. For the CDR3, the DNA is TGTGCCATCAGTCCCATGGCGGGCACTACCTACGAGCAGTACTTC.

The chain employs TRBV27 and TRBJ2-7; the D gene is possibly TRBD1 (5 bases). V was pared by 3 bases and J by 12 bases, with 15 bases between. Germline CDR1 and CDR2: MNHEY and SMNVEV (reference sequence). The CDR3 spans 12 residues. The CDR3 is CASSFTPGSMYF. In nucleotides, the CDR3 is TGTGCCAGCAGTTTTACACCAGGGTCTATGTACTTC.

This clone was seen a few times. Within the sample, other DNA sequences also encode this same CDR3. The CDR3 protein is CAWRASSYNEQFF. CDR3 coding DNA: TGTGCCTGGAGAGCGAGCTCCTACAATGAGCAGTTCTTC. This chain uses TRBV30 with TRBJ2-1; D unclear. The germline CDR1 and CDR2 sequences are GTSNPN and SVGIG (reference sequence). The CDR3 runs to 13 residues. Trimming stripped 3 bases from V and 0 bases from J, with 6 bases between.

The chain recombines TRBV27 with TRBJ1-6, with a tentative D call TRBD1 (5 bases). Trimming removed 0 bases from V and 11 bases from J, with 14 bases in between. The CDR3 covers 15 residues. From germline, CDR1 is MNHEY and CDR2 SMNVEV (reference sequence). DNA of the CDR3: TGTGCCAGCAGTTTATCCGTCCCAGGGTGGACACCCCTCCACTTT. Translating it yields CASSLSVPGWTPLHF.

This clone has more than one count but fewer than ten. The chain uses TRBV28 and TRBJ1-1, with TRBD1 as a possible D gene (6 bases). Germline CDR1 and CDR2: MDHEN and SYDVKM. The V gene lost 9 bases and the J gene lost 7 bases, with 21 bases spanning the gap. CDR3 length: 14 residues. The DNA of the CDR3 is TGTGCCAGTATCCTGCCCGGACAGAGATATGAAGCTTTCTTT. Translation: CASILPGQRYEAFF.

The chain carries TRBV13 and TRBJ2-3, with 8 nucleotides matching TRBD2. Germline CDR1 and CDR2: PRHDT and FYEKMQ (reference sequence). Unmatched junction bases numbered 8, after V lost 4 bases and J lost 5 bases. CDR3 length: 15 residues. Here the CDR3 DNA reads TGTGCCAGCAGCTACCGGGGGGGTAGGAGAGATACGCAGTATTTT. Residues: CASSYRGGRRDTQYF.

The chain carries TRBV9 and TRBJ2-5; 7 bases line up with TRBD2. Trimming removed 3 bases from V and 5 bases from J; junction bases left unmatched: 16. Germline assignment: CDR1 SGDLS and CDR2 YYNGEE. This CDR3 has 17 amino acids. In nucleotides, the CDR3 is TGTGCCAGCAGCGCGCCCACCCATGGCGGGAGTTGGGAGACCCAGTACTTC. Amino acid sequence: CASSAPTHGGSWETQYF.

This clone was seen just once. This rearrangement joins TRBV25-1 to TRBJ2-3, with a weak D call TRBD2 (7 bases). Trimming removed 5 bases from V and 0 bases from J, with 15 bases in between. Germline V gene lookup returns CDR1 MGHDK and CDR2 SYGVNS. The CDR3 is 16 residues long. Written as DNA, the CDR3 is TGTGCCAGCAGTAAGGGGGGGACTACTAGCACAGATACGCAGTATTTT. Amino acid sequence: CASSKGGTTSTDTQYF.

The chain combines TRBV9 with TRBJ1-4, with D unclear. The CDR3 is 14 residues long. CDR1 SGDLS and CDR2 YYNGEE come from the germline V gene. Between the trimmed V and J ends, which lost 0 bases and 7 bases, there was a span of 10 bases. The chain's CDR3 is CASSVDVRSEKLFF. The CDR3 DNA is TGTGCCAGCAGCGTAGATGTCCGATCTGAAAAACTGTTTTTT.

The J gene is TRBJ2-7, the V gene TRBV5-4; 11 bases align to TRBD2. Looked up from germline, CDR1 is SGHNT and CDR2 is YYREEE (reference sequence). The CDR3 spans 15 residues. V dropped 4 bases and J dropped 4; count of bases not matched to a gene: 7. This chain's CDR3 is CASSLVASGRYEQYF. As DNA, the CDR3 is TGTGCCAGCAGCCTGGTGGCTAGCGGGAGGTACGAGCAGTACTTC.

The chain couples TRBV5-8 to TRBJ1-5, with 8 bases that match TRBD1. CDR1 is SGHTS and CDR2 is YDEGEE in the germline V gene. With 4 bases clipped from V and 6 bases from J, the junction kept 6 bases outside the gene matches. CDR3 length equals 14 residues. CDR3 loop: CASSLGQGAQPQHF. CDR3 nucleotides: TGTGCCAGCAGCCTAGGACAGGGTGCTCAGCCCCAGCATTTT.